Listed below are T cell receptor beta chains from one sample, sequenced in a study of blood T cell repertoires in COVID-19. Data came from immunoSEQ multiplex PCR; TCRdb stores just in-frame clones and leaves some out. The sample has 80,000 or so clones, around four fifths seen once. The sequenced material came from peripheral blood. The receptor source for this set is a human donor in a cohort sampled during active COVID-19. Each CDR3 is given with its conserved first and last residue. The order of the fields is D gene, J gene, clone size, V gene, CDR3 protein, CDR3 DNA. A D gene is named only where the DNA matches it firmly. Size is stated for part of the rows, as once, few or many counts, or as a class when the clone is expanded.

>-|TRBJ2-3|-|TRBV11-3
CASSLDGGGADTQYF
TGTGCCAGCAGCTTAGATGGAGGGGGCGCAGATACGCAGTATTTT
>TRBD1|TRBJ2-5|-|TRBV27
CASSSGTGKVQTQYF
TGTGCCAGCAGTTCGGGGACAGGCAAAGTCCAGACCCAGTACTTC
>TRBD1|TRBJ1-1|-|TRBV7-9
CASRTEGRGQGTEAFF
TGTGCCAGCAGAACAGAAGGCAGGGGGCAGGGCACTGAAGCTTTCTTT
>TRBD1|TRBJ1-5|-|TRBV6-2/TRBV6-3
CASSLTGKGQPQHF
TGTGCCAGCAGTTTGACAGGGAAGGGTCAGCCCCAGCATTTT
>-|TRBJ2-5|few|TRBV6-5
CASSYSTGGGETQYF
TGTGCCAGCAGTTACTCGACCGGCGGAGGAGAGACCCAGTACTTC
>TRBD1|TRBJ2-3|-|TRBV6-6
CASNHRDRSTDTQYF
TGTGCCAGCAATCACCGGGACAGGAGCACAGATACGCAGTATTTT
>TRBD2|TRBJ2-1|-|TRBV5-1
CASSAGLAAVEQFF
TGCGCCAGCAGCGCGGGACTAGCCGCCGTTGAGCAGTTCTTC
>-|TRBJ2-5|-|TRBV9
CASSPREGAETQYF
TGTGCCAGCAGCCCCCGGGAGGGGGCAGAGACCCAGTACTTC
>-|TRBJ1-2|-|TRBV6-5
CASSLPGGTYGYTF
TGTGCCAGCAGTCTCCCGGGGGGGACCTATGGCTACACCTTC
>TRBD2|TRBJ2-1|-|TRBV10-3
CAIRRTSGEVPVHEQFF
TGTGCCATCAGGAGGACTAGCGGGGAGGTCCCGGTCCATGAGCAGTTCTTC
>-|TRBJ1-2|once|TRBV15
CATSRRTARYGYTF
TGTGCCACCAGCAGAAGGACAGCGCGGTATGGCTACACCTTC
>-|TRBJ1-2|-|TRBV6-5
CASSPEVNYGYTF
TGTGCCAGCAGTCCTGAGGTGAACTATGGCTACACCTTC
>-|TRBJ2-7|few|TRBV5-5
CASSRGLAYEQYF
TGTGCCAGCAGCAGGGGTTTAGCCTACGAGCAGTACTTC
>TRBD1|TRBJ1-2|-|TRBV28
CASTRTGKDGYTF
TGTGCCAGCACCAGGACAGGGAAAGATGGCTACACCTTC
>TRBD2|TRBJ2-2|-|TRBV19
CASSRLAGGTGELFF
TGTGCCAGTAGTCGCCTAGCGGGGGGGACCGGGGAGCTGTTTTTT
>-|TRBJ2-2|-|TRBV19
CASRSAGSTGELFF
TGTGCCAGCCGGAGTGCGGGCAGCACCGGGGAGCTGTTTTTT
>TRBD1|TRBJ1-2|-|TRBV9
CASSVPGGTGYTF
TGTGCCAGCAGCGTACCAGGGGGGACGGGCTACACCTTC
>-|TRBJ2-3|-|TRBV18
CASSLLDTLSTDTQYF
TGTGCCAGCTCACTACTGGACACCTTGAGCACAGATACGCAGTATTTT
>-|TRBJ2-3|-|TRBV5-4
CASSLSGGGADTQYF
TGTGCCAGCAGCTTGAGTGGGGGGGGCGCAGATACGCAGTATTTT
>-|TRBJ1-2|-|TRBV11-2
CASSSLRTEPNYGYTF
TGTGCCAGCAGCTCCCTGAGGACAGAGCCCAACTATGGCTACACCTTC
>TRBD1|TRBJ2-7|-|TRBV27
CASSKGQGLSSYEQYF
TGTGCCAGCAGTAAGGGACAGGGACTGAGCTCCTACGAGCAGTACTTC
>TRBD2|TRBJ2-1|-|TRBV13
CASSLMGLAGGPSSYNEQFF
TGTGCCAGCAGCTTAATGGGCCTAGCGGGGGGTCCCAGCTCCTACAATGAGCAGTTCTTC
>TRBD2|TRBJ2-5|medium-sized|TRBV27
CASSLTGTSGSETQYF
TGTGCCAGCAGTTTAACCGGGACTAGCGGGAGCGAGACCCAGTACTTC
>-|TRBJ1-5|-|TRBV19
CASSRAQGIGNQPQHF
TGTGCCAGTAGCCGAGCTCAGGGGATCGGCAATCAGCCCCAGCATTTT
>TRBD1|TRBJ2-2|-|TRBV28
CASPAWDRVNTGELFF
TGTGCCAGCCCAGCCTGGGACAGGGTGAACACCGGGGAGCTGTTTTTT
>TRBD1|TRBJ1-5|-|TRBV7-9
CASSLGFGQGYQPQHF
TGTGCCAGCAGCTTAGGGTTCGGACAGGGCTATCAGCCCCAGCATTTT
>-|TRBJ1-6|-|TRBV25-1
CASSEAGWKSPLHF
TGTGCCAGCAGTGAAGCAGGGTGGAAATCACCCCTCCACTTT
>TRBD1|TRBJ2-4|-|TRBV6-5
CASSRTGPTKNIQYF
TGTGCCAGCAGTAGGACAGGGCCGACCAAAAACATTCAGTACTTC